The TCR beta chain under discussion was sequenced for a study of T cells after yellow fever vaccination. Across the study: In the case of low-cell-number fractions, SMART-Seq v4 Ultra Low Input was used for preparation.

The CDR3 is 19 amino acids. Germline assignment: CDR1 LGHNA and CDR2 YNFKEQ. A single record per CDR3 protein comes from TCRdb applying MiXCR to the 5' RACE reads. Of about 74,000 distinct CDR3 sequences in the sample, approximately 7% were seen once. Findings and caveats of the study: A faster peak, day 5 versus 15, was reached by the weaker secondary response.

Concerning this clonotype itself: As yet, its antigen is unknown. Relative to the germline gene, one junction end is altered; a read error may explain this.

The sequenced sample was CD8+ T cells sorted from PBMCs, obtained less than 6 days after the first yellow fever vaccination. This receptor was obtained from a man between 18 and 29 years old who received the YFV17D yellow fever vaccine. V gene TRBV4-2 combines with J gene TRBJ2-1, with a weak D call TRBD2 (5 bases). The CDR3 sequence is CASSQDIGRRLDSYNVQFF. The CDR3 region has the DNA TGTGCCAGCAGCCAAGATATAGGGAGACGGCTGGATTCCTACAATGTGCAGTTCTTC.